This T cell receptor beta chain was captured in a study of OX40 agonist ivuxolimab in advanced cancers. Whole-study context: Of the patients, three showed partial responses, one with hepatocellular carcinoma and two with cutaneous melanoma. Study-level results: CD4+ and CD8+ blood T cells expanded clonally by week 6 at 0.1 to 3.0 mg/kg. Low clonal expansion, among the lowest seen, marked partial responders at 0.1-3.0 mg/kg.

Method: immunoSEQ multiplex PCR; TCRdb's copy keeps in-frame clones and lacks some. In the table there are roughly 38,000 clones, about 89% of which are singletons. On this clone: Its target is not known.

V was trimmed by 0 bases and J by 8 bases, leaving 14 bases between them. CDR1 is SGDLS, CDR2 YYNGEE, per germline. CDR3 length equals 14 residues. The rearrangement links TRBV9 to TRBJ1-2; D possibly corresponds to TRBD1 (6 bases). This clonotype originated in an adult with an advanced solid tumor such as melanoma, head and neck, liver or kidney cancer. Sample: CD4+ or CD8+ T cells sorted from blood, taken in a trial of the OX40 agonist ivuxolimab. The CDR3 nucleotides are TGTGCCAGCAGCGTAGGACAGGAAACTTTGGGCTACACCTTC. Its translation: CASSVGQETLGYTF.